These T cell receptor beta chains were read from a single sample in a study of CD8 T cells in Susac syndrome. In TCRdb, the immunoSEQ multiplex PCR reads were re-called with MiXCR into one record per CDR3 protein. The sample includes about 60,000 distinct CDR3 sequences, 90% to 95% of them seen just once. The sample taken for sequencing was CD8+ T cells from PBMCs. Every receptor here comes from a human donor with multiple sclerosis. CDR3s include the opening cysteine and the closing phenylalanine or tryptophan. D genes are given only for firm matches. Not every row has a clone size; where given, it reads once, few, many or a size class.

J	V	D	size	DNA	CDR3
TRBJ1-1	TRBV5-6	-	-	TGTGCCAGCAGCTTGGGCGGGGCGAACACTGAAGCTTTCTTT	CASSLGGANTEAFF
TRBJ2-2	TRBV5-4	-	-	TGTGCCAGCAGCCCTCGGACAGCTCCTCCCGGGGAGCTGTTTTTT	CASSPRTAPPGELFF
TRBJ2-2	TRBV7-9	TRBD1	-	TGTGCCAGCAGCTTAAGTGGGGACAGGAATACCGGGGAGCTGTTTTTT	CASSLSGDRNTGELFF
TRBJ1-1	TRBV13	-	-	TGTGCCAGCAGCTTCTGGGACACTGAAGCTTTCTTT	CASSFWDTEAFF
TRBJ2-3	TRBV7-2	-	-	TGTGCCAGCAGCTTAAGTCCTAGCGCGGATACGCAGTATTTT	CASSLSPSADTQYF
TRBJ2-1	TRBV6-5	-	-	TGTGCCAGCAGTAAACAGGGAGCTGAGCAGTTCTTC	CASSKQGAEQFF
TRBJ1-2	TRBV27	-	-	TGTGCCAGCAGTTTTCAAGGGAACCACTATGGCTACACCTTC	CASSFQGNHYGYTF
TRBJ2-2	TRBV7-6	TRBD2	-	TGTGCCAGCAGCGTTAATCTAGCGGATACTACGAACACCGGGGAGCTGTTTTTT	CASSVNLADTTNTGELFF
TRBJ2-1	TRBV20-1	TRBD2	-	TGCAGTGCTAGATTCGAGGTAGCGGGAGAGTGGAATGAGCAGTTCTTC	CSARFEVAGEWNEQFF
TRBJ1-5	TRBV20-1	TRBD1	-	TGCAGTGCTCCCGGGACAGGGGGAAGGAGCAATCAGCCCCAGCATTTT	CSAPGTGGRSNQPQHF
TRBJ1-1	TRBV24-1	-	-	TGTGCCACCAGTGTTGGGAGTGAAGCTTTCTTT	CATSVGSEAFF
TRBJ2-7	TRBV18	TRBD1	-	TGTGCCAGCTCGGACAGGGCCTCCTACGAGCAGTACTTC	CASSDRASYEQYF
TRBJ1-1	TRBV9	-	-	TGTGCCAGCAGCGTAACTGGGGAGGTGAACACTGAAGCTTTCTTT	CASSVTGEVNTEAFF
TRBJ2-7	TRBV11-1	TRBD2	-	TGTGCCAGCAGCTCCCAGGGACTAGTCTACGAGCAGTACTTC	CASSSQGLVYEQYF
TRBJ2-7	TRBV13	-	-	TGTGCCAGCAGCAAAAGCTACGAGCAGTACTTC	CASSKSYEQYF
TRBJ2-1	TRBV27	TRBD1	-	TGTGCCAGCAGATTGGGACAGGGGGGTTACAATGAGCAGTTCTTC	CASRLGQGGYNEQFF
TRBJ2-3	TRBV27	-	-	TGTGCCAGCAGTTTAAAGGACACAAGCGGCCCGTCCACAGATACGCAGTATTTT	CASSLKDTSGPSTDTQYF
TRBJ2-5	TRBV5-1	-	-	TGCGCCAGCAGCTTGGCCGACGGCGGCATCCAAGAGACCCAGTACTTC	CASSLADGGIQETQYF
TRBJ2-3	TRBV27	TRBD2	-	TGTGCCAGCAGTTCACGCCTGGGACTGGCGGGGGGCACAGATACGCAGTATTTT	CASSSRLGLAGGTDTQYF
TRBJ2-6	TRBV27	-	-	TGTGCCAGCCGGCTCGCGGGGTTCGCCGGGGCCAACGTCCTGACTTTC	CASRLAGFAGANVLTF
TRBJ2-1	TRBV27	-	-	TGTGCCAGCAGTTTAGGCGGGGTCGTAAATGAGCAGTTCTTC	CASSLGGVVNEQFF
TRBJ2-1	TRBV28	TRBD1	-	TGTGCCAGCAGAGACAGGGGATACAATGAGCAGTTCTTC	CASRDRGYNEQFF
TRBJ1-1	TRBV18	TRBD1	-	TGTGCCAGCTCACCACCGGTGACAGGGAGGAACACTGAAGCTTTCTTT	CASSPPVTGRNTEAFF
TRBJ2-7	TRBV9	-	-	TGTGCCAGCAGCGGAGAGCAGGGAGCTCACTACGAGCAGTACTTC	CASSGEQGAHYEQYF
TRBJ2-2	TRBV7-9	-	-	TGTGCCAGCAGCTTCGGGGTAACCGGGGAGCTGTTTTTT	CASSFGVTGELFF
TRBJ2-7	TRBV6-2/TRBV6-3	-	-	TGTGCCAGCATGGCTGGAATCTACGAGCAGTACTTC	CASMAGIYEQYF
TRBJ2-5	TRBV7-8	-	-	TGTGCCAGCAGCTTAACGGGGGACATCCCCCAGTACTTC	CASSLTGDIPQYF
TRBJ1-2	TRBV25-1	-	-	TGTGCCAGCAGTGAATACACGGACGGCCCAATGGGCTACACCTTC	CASSEYTDGPMGYTF
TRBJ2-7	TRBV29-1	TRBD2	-	TGCAGCGTTGACGAGCGGGAGGCTGGCGAGCAGTACTTC	CSVDEREAGEQYF
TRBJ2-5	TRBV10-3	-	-	TGTGCCATCAGTGACAGGGAGGGGGAAGAGACCCAGTACTTC	CAISDREGEETQYF
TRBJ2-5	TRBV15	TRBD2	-	TGTGCCACCAGCAGAAACATAGCGGGGGAGACCCAGTACTTC	CATSRNIAGETQYF
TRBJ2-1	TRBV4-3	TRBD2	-	TGCGCCAGCAGCCAAGGACTAGCGGGGGGCCCCAGTCGGGGGAGTGAGCAGTTCTTC	CASSQGLAGGPSRGSEQFF
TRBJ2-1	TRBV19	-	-	TGTGCCAGTAGTATAGTCCCCGTCAATGAGCAGTTCTTC	CASSIVPVNEQFF
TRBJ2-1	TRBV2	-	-	TGTGCCAAGGGGCCTAGCTCCTACAATGAGCAGTTCTTC	CAKGPSSYNEQFF
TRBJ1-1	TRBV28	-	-	TGTGCCAGCAGTTTACGACAGGACGGCTCGGAAGCTTTCTTT	CASSLRQDGSEAFF
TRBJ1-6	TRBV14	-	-	TGTGCCAGCAGCCGCTCCTACAAAACACCCCTCCACTTT	CASSRSYKTPLHF
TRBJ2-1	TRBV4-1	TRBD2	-	TGCGCCAGCAGCCACCCTACTAGCGGGGGGGCATTTGAGCAGTTCTTC	CASSHPTSGGAFEQFF
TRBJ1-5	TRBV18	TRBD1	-	TGTGCCAGCTCACCCCAGACAGGGCAGGGCAATCAGCCCCAGCATTTT	CASSPQTGQGNQPQHF
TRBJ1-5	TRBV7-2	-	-	TGTGCCAGCAGCAATAGCGGTCCGCCAGGGGTTGATCAGCCCCAGCATTTT	CASSNSGPPGVDQPQHF
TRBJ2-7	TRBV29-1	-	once	TGCAGCGCCGTTGGGGGCCCCATCTCCTACGAGCAGTACTTC	CSAVGGPISYEQYF
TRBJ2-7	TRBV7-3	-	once	TGTGCCAGCAGCCCGCATGGCCAGTCCTACGAGCAGTACTTC	CASSPHGQSYEQYF
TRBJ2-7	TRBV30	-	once	TGTGCCGGCCAAAAACGGGACACGATCTACGAGCAGTACTTC	CAGQKRDTIYEQYF
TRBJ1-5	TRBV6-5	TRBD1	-	TGTGCCAGCAGCCGGACAGGGAGTCAGCCCCAGCATTTT	CASSRTGSQPQHF
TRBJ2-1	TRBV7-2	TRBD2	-	TGTGCCAGCAGCTCCTCAGGCGGGAGCGCGTACAATGAGCAGTTCTTC	CASSSSGGSAYNEQFF
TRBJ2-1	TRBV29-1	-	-	TGCAGCGCCCTGGACGGAGACAATGAGCAGTTCTTC	CSALDGDNEQFF
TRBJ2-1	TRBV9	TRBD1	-	TGTGCCAGCAGCGCCAACGAGGGACAGGGGGGCAATGAGCAGTTCTTC	CASSANEGQGGNEQFF
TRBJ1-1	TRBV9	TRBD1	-	TGTGCCAGCAGCGTGCACTCCGGGACAGGATTGGGTGAAGCTTTCTTT	CASSVHSGTGLGEAFF
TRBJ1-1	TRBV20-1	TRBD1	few	TGCAGTGCTAGCTCGACAGGGGCCCAACTGAACACTGAAGCTTTCTTT	CSASSTGAQLNTEAFF